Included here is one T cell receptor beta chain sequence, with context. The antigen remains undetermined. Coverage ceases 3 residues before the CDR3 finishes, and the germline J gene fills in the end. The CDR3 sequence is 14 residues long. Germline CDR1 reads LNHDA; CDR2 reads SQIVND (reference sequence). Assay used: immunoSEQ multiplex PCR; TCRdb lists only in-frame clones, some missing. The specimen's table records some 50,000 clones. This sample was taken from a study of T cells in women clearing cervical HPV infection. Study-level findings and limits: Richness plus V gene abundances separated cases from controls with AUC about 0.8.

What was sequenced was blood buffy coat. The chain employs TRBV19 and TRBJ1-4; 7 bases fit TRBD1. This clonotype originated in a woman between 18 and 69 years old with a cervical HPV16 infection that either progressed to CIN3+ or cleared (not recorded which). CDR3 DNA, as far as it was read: TGTGCCATCCCCTCAGACAGGGAGGAATCACCA. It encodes CAIPSDREESP. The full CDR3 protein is CAIPSDREESPLFF.